Listed here is a single T cell receptor beta chain. Assay: immunoSEQ multiplex PCR; the TCRdb copy retains only in-frame clones and omits some. This sample has some 15,000 clones; 80% to 95% occur once, and the top ten carry over 7%. Per germline, CDR1 PRHDT and CDR2 FYEKMQ (reference sequence). Unmatched junction bases numbered 5, after V lost 4 bases and J lost 4 bases. There are 14 residues in the CDR3. These data belong to a study of OX40 agonist ivuxolimab in advanced cancers. Sequences were derived from CD4+ or CD8+ T cells sorted from blood, sampled in a trial of the OX40 agonist ivuxolimab. The V gene is TRBV13, the J gene TRBJ1-2; 8 positions agree with TRBD1. The origin of this receptor is an adult with an advanced solid tumor such as melanoma, head and neck, liver or kidney cancer. The chain's CDR3 is CASSSGTGPYGYTF. For the CDR3, the DNA is TGTGCCAGCAGCTCCGGGACAGGCCCCTATGGCTACACCTTC.